This T cell receptor beta chain was captured in a study of cytomegalovirus exposure and HLA in healthy donors. Study-level information: Samples from HLA-typed donors yielded about 80 million unique TCRs in an early data release.

The PCR used 60 Vbeta and 13 Jbeta primers. Method: immunoSEQ multiplex PCR; TCRdb's copy keeps in-frame clones and lacks some. This table holds 200,000 to 300,000 clones, roughly 82% found once. Whole-study results and caveats: It was 160 or so TCR beta chains that were listed as cytomegalovirus-associated. In a later analysis, V- and J-gene trimming of beta chains associated with a DCLRE1C missense variant, replicated independently. Sequencing likely produced, as an artifact, a cluster of highly shared sequence variants.

Of note for this clone: Its antigen is still unknown.

In germline, CDR1 is MNHEY, CDR2 SVGAGI. Trimming left V 5 bases short and J 1 base short, with 8 bases between. The CDR3 consists of 13 residues. The rearrangement links TRBV6-5 to TRBJ1-1; D gene uncertain. The source is a woman between 35 and 50 years old in good health and CMV-seropositive. Sequencing used PBMCs. CDR3 in amino acids: CASSPQPNTEAFF. CDR3 DNA: TGTGCCAGCAGTCCACAGCCGAACACTGAAGCTTTCTTT.